What follows are 31 T cell receptor beta chains derived from one specimen sequenced in a study of siplizumab effects on memory and regulatory T cells. Using immunoSEQ multiplex PCR, the repertoire was profiled, and TCRdb retains in-frame clones only, with some absent. The table has approximately 94,000 clones, roughly 96% seen once. Input material: naive CD4+ T cells sorted from blood. The receptors stem from a human donor in good health.

The chain employs TRBV2 and TRBJ2-1, with TRBD2 identical over 13 bases. The CDR3 spans 15 residues. Germline V gene sequence: CDR1 SNHLY, CDR2 FYNNEI. The ends lost 6 bases at V and 5 bases at J; junction bases unmatched: 4. CDR3 nucleotide sequence: TGTGCCAGCAGCGCCGGGACTAGCGGGGACAATGAGCAGTTCTTC. Translating gives CASSAGTSGDNEQFF.

Only one count was recorded for this clone. The V and J genes are TRBV7-9 and TRBJ1-2; a weak D match, TRBD1 (5 bases). The CDR3 is made up of 14 amino acids. Germline values: CDR1 SEHNR, CDR2 FQNEAQ (reference sequence). Trimming left V 1 base short and J 4 bases short, with 10 bases between. CDR3 DNA: TGTGCCAGCAGCTTAGATGGGGGTAGCTATGGCTACACCTTC. It codes for CASSLDGGSYGYTF.

This chain joins TRBV10-3 and TRBJ2-5; TRBD2 might be the D (5 bases). The length of the CDR3 is 14 residues. Germline-derived CDR1 and CDR2 are ENHRY and SYGVKD. Deletions cut 2 bases from V and 4 bases from J, with 11 bases between. CDR3 DNA sequence: TGTGCCATCAGTGAGCACGGTGAGGGAGAGACCCAGTACTTC. The encoded protein is CAISEHGEGETQYF.

The chain carries TRBV15 and TRBJ2-7; 7 positions agree with TRBD1. Trimming at V came to 5 bases and at J to 0 bases, leaving 4 bases not matched to a gene. This CDR3 contains 14 residues. The germline V gene has CDR1 LNHNV and CDR2 YYDKDF (reference sequence). The DNA of the CDR3 is TGTGCCACCAGCCAAGGGGACAGCTCCTACGAGCAGTACTTC. This gives the protein CATSQGDSSYEQYF.

The chain is built from TRBV4-1 and TRBJ2-2; a weak D match, TRBD2 (6 bases). This CDR3 comprises 16 residues. The V end lost 6 bases, the J end lost 4 bases, and 18 bases lay between the germline ends. CDR1 and CDR2 (germline): MGHRA, YSYEKL. CDR3 sequence reads: CASSGWGDPGTGELFF. The CDR3 DNA follows: TGCGCCAGCAGTGGATGGGGGGATCCAGGCACCGGGGAGCTGTTTTTT.

The V call is TRBV7-2, the J call TRBJ2-6; D uncertain. Trimming cost V 0 bases and J 0 bases, with 6 bases left between them. This CDR3 has 16 amino acids. Germline-derived CDR1 and CDR2 are SGHTA and FQGNSA. CDR3 nucleotide sequence: TGTGCCAGCAGCTTAGCCCACGTCTCTGGGGCCAACGTCCTGACTTTC. As protein: CASSLAHVSGANVLTF. Combining the CDR3 with reference TRBV7-2 and TRBJ2-6 gives the whole variable domain GAGVSQSPSNKVTEKGKDVELRCDPISGHTALYWYRQSLGQGLEFLIYFQGNSAPDKSGLPSDRFSAERTGGSVSTLTIQRTQQEDSAVYLCASSLAHVSGANVLTFGAGSRLTVL.

The V call is TRBV6-4, the J call TRBJ2-3; no clear D gene. The V end lost 6 bases, the J end lost 0 bases, and 7 bases lay between the germline ends. Germline CDR1 and CDR2: MRHNA and SNTAGT. This CDR3 is 13 amino acids long. The CDR3 loop is CASRPSSTDTQYF. The CDR3 DNA follows: TGTGCCAGCAGACCCTCTAGCACAGATACGCAGTATTTT.

The V gene is TRBV6-6, the J gene TRBJ2-7; no clear D gene. This CDR3 is 14 amino acids long. Trimming stripped 5 bases from V and 0 bases from J, with 11 bases between. The germline gives CDR1 MNHNY, CDR2 SVGAGI (reference sequence). The CDR3, as DNA: TGTGCCAGCAGTGCCCGGACGGACTCCTACGAGCAGTACTTC. This gives the protein CASSARTDSYEQYF.

The chain couples TRBV23-1 to TRBJ2-7; D unresolved. TRBV23-1 is annotated as an ORF whose role is uncertain. V dropped 0 bases and J dropped 1 base, with 7 bases sitting between them. CDR3 size: 14 residues. This CDR3 reads CASSQSYRSYEQYF. The DNA of the CDR3 is TGCGCCAGCAGTCAATCGTATAGGTCCTACGAGCAGTACTTC.

The V gene is TRBV4-1, the J gene TRBJ1-3, with D possibly TRBD1 on 6 matching bases. V was trimmed by 2 bases and J by 4 bases, leaving 15 bases between them. CDR3 length equals 16 residues. Germline V gene lookup returns CDR1 MGHRA and CDR2 YSYEKL. CDR3 bases: TGCGCCAGCAGCCAAACACAGGGTTTTTTGGGAAACACCATATATTTT. Amino acid sequence: CASSQTQGFLGNTIYF.

CDR3: CAWSVGQFTGELFF. The CDR3, as DNA: TGTGCCTGGAGTGTAGGGCAATTCACCGGGGAGCTGTTTTTT. The chain recombines TRBV30 with TRBJ2-2; D unclear. Germline V CDR1 and CDR2: GTSNPN, SVGIG (reference sequence). The CDR3 consists of 14 residues. V gave up 0 bases and J gave up 4 bases, with 9 bases separating them.

The V and J genes are TRBV5-1 and TRBJ2-7; 9 positions agree with TRBD1. This CDR3 contains 16 residues. Trimming cost V 2 bases and J 0 bases; bases outside gene matches: 6. Germline V CDR1 and CDR2: SGHRS, YFSETQ. CDR3 region: CASSLSGTGSSYEQYF. The CDR3 DNA reads TGCGCCAGCAGCTTATCCGGGACAGGGAGCTCCTACGAGCAGTACTTC.

The chain joins TRBV11-3 to TRBJ2-3; D possibly matches TRBD1 or TRBD2 (5 bases each). The CDR3 has 17 amino acids. Trimming shortened V by 3 bases and J by 0 bases, and 16 bases separated the two germline ends. From germline, CDR1 is SGHNT and CDR2 YENEEA. The CDR3 protein is CASSFFPGQESTDTQYF. In nucleotides, the CDR3 is TGTGCCAGCAGCTTTTTCCCGGGGCAGGAAAGCACAGATACGCAGTATTTT.

The genes are TRBV4-1 and TRBJ2-5; 7 bases are a match to TRBD2. The CDR3 totals 15 residues. Trimming took 4 bases from V and 4 from J; bases not matched to a gene: 9. CDR1 is MGHRA and CDR2 is YSYEKL in the germline V gene. The CDR3 is CASSLGLAGPETQYF. The CDR3 DNA follows: TGCGCCAGCAGCCTCGGGTTAGCGGGCCCAGAGACCCAGTACTTC.

With respect to this clone: The identical CDR3 is also encoded by other nucleotide sequences in the sample. This sequence joins TRBV29-1 and TRBJ1-1, with D unresolved. Germline V gives CDR1 SQVTM, CDR2 ANQGSEA. The CDR3 consists of 12 residues. The V end lost 5 bases, the J end lost 0 bases, and 7 bases lay between the germline ends. The CDR3 here is CSVHILNTEAFF. CDR3 sequence (DNA): TGCAGCGTTCACATCCTGAACACTGAAGCTTTCTTT.

The chain uses TRBV5-5 and TRBJ1-6; D might be TRBD1 (5 bases). There are 15 residues in the CDR3. Deletions cut 1 base from V and 10 bases from J, with 15 bases between. CDR1 and CDR2 from the germline V gene are SGHKS and YYEKEE (reference sequence). The CDR3 region has the DNA TGTGCCAGCAGCTTGTCGCCCAGGGTGGAATCACCCCTCCACTTT. Its protein is CASSLSPRVESPLHF.

This rearrangement joins TRBV14 to TRBJ1-1; 7 bases are a match to TRBD1. The CDR3 contains 14 residues. The germline V gene has CDR1 SGHDN and CDR2 FVKESK. V lost 3 bases to trimming and J lost 1 base; unmatched junction nucleotides: 2. The CDR3 nucleotides read TGTGCCAGCAGCCACCGACAGGGGAACACTGAAGCTTTCTTT. Translated: CASSHRQGNTEAFF.

This clone was observed a single time. V usage is TRBV4-2 and J usage is TRBJ2-1; TRBD2 aligns across 11 bases. Germline V lookup: CDR1 LGHNA, CDR2 YNFKEQ. J gave up 6 bases and V 0 bases, and 4 bases lay outside the gene matches. This CDR3 contains 16 residues. CDR3 loop: CASSQDLTSGVNEQFF. The CDR3 DNA reads TGTGCCAGCAGCCAAGATTTGACTAGCGGGGTCAATGAGCAGTTCTTC.

V is TRBV10-3 and J is TRBJ2-7, with D perhaps matching TRBD1 (5 bases). CDR1 and CDR2 (germline): ENHRY, SYGVKD. V lost 6 bases to trimming and J lost 3 bases, with 12 bases between them. This CDR3 comprises 13 residues. CDR3 sequence (DNA): TGTGCCATCAGGGGCCAGGGATACTACGAGCAGTACTTC. Translated, it gives CAIRGQGYYEQYF.

V is TRBV6-6 and J is TRBJ2-7; D not resolved. The CDR3 has 15 amino acids. Trimming cost V 2 bases and J 4 bases, with 15 bases left between them. Germline CDR1 and CDR2: MNHNY and SVGAGI (reference sequence). CDR3 in DNA: TGTGCCAGCAGTTACGGACGCGGCACGGAATACGAGCAGTACTTC. Its translation: CASSYGRGTEYEQYF.

Points on this clone: The sample has other DNA sequences that encode this CDR3 too. The chain joins TRBV18 to TRBJ2-7; TRBD2 matches 7 bases. With 0 bases clipped from V and 4 bases from J, the junction kept 0 bases outside the gene matches. Germline CDR1 KGHSH, CDR2 LQKENI. The CDR3 runs to 13 residues. Here the CDR3 DNA reads TGTGCCAGCTCACCACCGGGGGGGTACGAGCAGTACTTC. Translated, it gives CASSPPGGYEQYF.

The chain combines TRBV19 with TRBJ1-5; perhaps TRBD1 as D (5 bases). The CDR3 sequence is 12 residues long. The V gene's germline CDR1 is LNHDA and CDR2 SQIVND (reference sequence). V lost 9 bases, J lost 4 bases, and 10 bases lay in between. The CDR3, as DNA: TGTGCCAGCCGCAGGGTAAATCAGCCCCAGCATTTT. This translates into CASRRVNQPQHF.

The chain recombines TRBV10-3 with TRBJ2-3; D may be TRBD2 (5 bases). The CDR3 sequence is 17 residues long. CDR1 ENHRY and CDR2 SYGVKD come from the germline V gene. Trimming left V 5 bases short and J 6 bases short, with 24 bases between. The CDR3, as DNA: TGTGCCATCAGTAACGGACTGAGGTTGTGGGGTGAGGATACGCAGTATTTT. Translation: CAISNGLRLWGEDTQYF.

The chain combines TRBV28 with TRBJ2-7, with D tentatively TRBD2 (6 bases). V lost 6 bases, J lost 2 bases, and 14 bases lay in between. The CDR3 contains 14 residues. Germline-derived CDR1 and CDR2 are MDHEN and SYDVKM. The CDR3 sequence is CASRSVRGPYEQYF. The DNA of the CDR3 is TGTGCCAGCAGATCGGTGCGGGGCCCCTACGAGCAGTACTTC.

The chain couples TRBV20-1 to TRBJ1-1, with unresolved D. The CDR3 is 11 residues long. V was clipped by 7 bases and J by 6 bases, with 12 bases between them. The germline V gene encodes CDR1 DFQATT and CDR2 SNEGSKA (reference sequence). The CDR3 nucleotides are TGCAGTGTAAGGGCGCGGTCTGAAGCTTTCTTT. Its protein product is CSVRARSEAFF.

V is TRBV4-1 and J is TRBJ2-7; perhaps TRBD1 as D (6 bases). Deletions cut 4 bases from V and 7 bases from J, with 20 bases between. The CDR3 totals 15 residues. CDR1 MGHRA and CDR2 YSYEKL come from the germline V gene. CDR3 coding DNA: TGCGCCAGCAGCCTTGGCCGGGACACCGAAGGAGAGCAGTACTTC. It yields the protein CASSLGRDTEGEQYF.

The rearrangement joins TRBV7-8 to TRBJ1-3; no reliable D call. V lost 0 bases to trimming and J lost 0 bases, with 9 bases between them. Germline lookup yields CDR1 SGHVS and CDR2 FQNEAQ. The CDR3 totals 16 residues. The CDR3 protein is CASSLAEASSGNTIYF. In DNA, the CDR3 is TGTGCCAGCAGCTTAGCGGAGGCAAGCTCTGGAAACACCATATATTTT.

The rearrangement links TRBV25-1 to TRBJ1-3; no firm D call. The germline V gene encodes CDR1 MGHDK and CDR2 SYGVNS. Trimming shortened V by 2 bases and J by 2 bases, and 10 bases separated the two germline ends. CDR3 length: 15 amino acids. DNA for the CDR3: TGTGCCAGCAGTGAAGTTGGGCTCGCTGGAAACACCATATATTTT. This gives the protein CASSEVGLAGNTIYF. The whole variable domain, remainder taken from reference TRBV25-1 and TRBJ1-3, is EADIYQTPRYLVIGTGKKITLECSQTMGHDKMYWYQQDPGMELHLIHYSYGVNSTEKGDLSSESTVSRIRTEHFPLTLESARPSHTSQYLCASSEVGLAGNTIYFGEGSWLTVV.

The chain links TRBV25-1 to TRBJ2-1; 8 nucleotides match TRBD2. Germline loops: CDR1 MGHDK, CDR2 SYGVNS. The CDR3 consists of 16 residues. Unmatched junction bases numbered 6, after V lost 3 bases and J lost 2 bases. CDR3 DNA sequence: TGTGCCAGCAGTGACCTACTAGCGGAGCCCTACAATGAGCAGTTCTTC. This encodes CASSDLLAEPYNEQFF.

The chain recombines TRBV2 with TRBJ1-2; no definite D call. This CDR3 region has 12 residues. Germline assignment: CDR1 SNHLY and CDR2 FYNNEI. The V end lost 8 bases, the J end lost 4 bases, and 11 bases lay between the germline ends. CDR3 in amino acids: CASSESVYGYTF. The CDR3 coding sequence is TGTGCCAGCTCCGAGTCCGTCTATGGCTACACCTTC.

This chain joins TRBV2 and TRBJ2-7; 13 nucleotides align to TRBD2. The J segment lost 0 bases and the V segment lost 6 bases, leaving 5 bases of the junction unmatched. Germline CDR1 and CDR2: SNHLY and FYNNEI. The CDR3 length is 16 residues. As DNA, the CDR3 is TGTGCCAGCAGGGGGGGACTAGCGGGGCGCTCCTACGAGCAGTACTTC. Translating it yields CASRGGLAGRSYEQYF.